This T cell receptor (beta chain) originates from a study of regulatory T cells in long-lasting Graves disease. Study-level information: Those Graves' patients who were newly diagnosed had been on antithyroid drugs under 3 months.

As regards this clonotype: Its antigen is unidentified.

Construction of TCR beta libraries relied on iRepertoire HTBI primers and on Arm-PCR targeting CDR3 regions. TCRdb used MiXCR to reprocess the multiplex PCR reads, holding one entry per CDR3 protein. Of hundreds of thousands of distinct CDR3 sequences listed, 15% to 18% are singletons. In germline, CDR1 is MNHNS, CDR2 SASEGT. V lost 5 bases to trimming and J lost 8 bases; unmatched junction nucleotides: 13. CDR3 size: 15 residues. The study's findings and limits: Relative to newly diagnosed Graves' patients, persistent ones had lower TCR diversity. New patients shared about a thousand public clonotypes, fewer than the roughly 2,500 shared by persistent patients.

Regarding time point: newly diagnosed GD, antithyroid drugs for less than 3 months. TCR sequences were obtained from RNA taken from PBMCs. This receptor was obtained from a female donor with Graves disease. Sample: peripheral blood mononuclear cells (PBMCs), taken at new diagnosis, from a patient treated with antithyroid drugs. This rearrangement joins TRBV6-1 to TRBJ1-2; 8 nucleotides agree with TRBD1. In DNA, the CDR3 is TGTGCCAGCAGTCTCCAGACAGGGGCATCATACGGCTACACCTTC. It yields the protein CASSLQTGASYGYTF.